This T cell receptor beta chain originates from a study of shared clonotypes between healthy human individuals. Generated by immunoSEQ multiplex PCR, the TCRdb table keeps only in-frame clones and is missing some. The sample has under 2,500,000 clones, around 95% seen once. The CDR3 runs to 12 residues. The germline gives CDR1 MDHEN, CDR2 SYDVKM. J lost 8 bases, V lost 4 bases, and 3 bases had no gene match. This clone occurred a few times. Sample: naive CD4+ T cells sorted from blood. Noted subset: CD45RA+ positively selected. The receptor's source is a man aged 18 to 30 in good health. V and J are TRBV28 and TRBJ1-2; 8 nucleotides agree with TRBD1. The DNA for the CDR3 is TGTGCCAGCAGTTCGACAGGGGACGGCTACACCTTC. Its translation is CASSSTGDGYTF.